This entry features one TCR beta chain sequence. It lacks a known antigen. This may be a read error: a much more frequent sequence differs by one nucleotide. The source of the sample is a study of breast tumors, draining lymph nodes, adjacent tissues (dated by TCRdb to about 2016). Turning to the overall study: Breast cancer patients provided tumor, adjacent nontumor tissue and axillary lymph nodes, and the study compared the TCR beta repertoires across these three sources. In human breast cancer, the study set out to assess how tumor, surrounding tissue and draining lymph node repertoires relate to one another and whether T cells might be exchanged between them.

Lymph node samples came from the axillary draining lymph nodes of breast cancer patients. Summary of the overall study and its limitations: The conclusion that tumor T cells originate in lymph nodes was presented as consistent with a hypothesis rather than as directly demonstrated. The data were considered consistent with the idea that most tumor T cells come from the lymph node and then expand in tumor tissue. The similarity between tumor and nontumor tissue repertoires was significantly greater in luminal-like breast cancer than in basal-like breast cancer. Tumor T-cell repertoires showed less diversity than lymph node repertoires and more diversity than nontumor tissue repertoires, and tumor T-cell repertoires showed preferential V and J gene usage.

The germline V gene yields SGDLS for CDR1 and YYNGEE for CDR2. The CDR3 holds 15 amino acids from the cysteine to the phenylalanine. Only the CDR3 portion is preserved as DNA: 45 bases, with reading frame beginning at the first base. TCRdb lists the instrument as Illumina HiSeq 2000. TCR beta chain libraries were generated through multiplex PCR amplification. The amplified TCR beta chain products were analyzed by high-throughput sequencing. Through fastp at Q25 and MiXCR, TCRdb rebuilt clones from the public reads, retaining in-frame beta chains. Each entry is one CDR3 protein sequence, shown with its most common DNA and genes. Counted in this sample were 80,000 to 130,000 distinct CDR3 sequences; approximately 22% of them appeared once. Of the sample, roughly 1.2% is held by the ten largest clones.

This clonotype was sampled from a female donor with breast cancer. Some clones in this sample may be carry-over from other donors' samples. The rearrangement joined TRBV9 to TRBJ2-2; possibly the D gene is TRBD2, per 7 matching bases. The sample comprised axillary lymph node tissue. The DNA reads as follows: TGTGCCAGCAGCGTCGGGGGGCCGAACACCGGGGAGCTGCTTTTT. Its coded protein is CASSVGGPNTGELLF. Here the CDR3 is joined to the reference TRBV9 and TRBJ2-2 genes, and the full variable domain is: DSGVTQTPKHLITATGQRVTLRCSPRSGDLSVYWYQQSLDQGLQFLIQYYNGEERAKGNILERFSAQQFPDLHSELNLSSLELGDSALYFCASSVGGPNTGELLFGEGSRLTVL.